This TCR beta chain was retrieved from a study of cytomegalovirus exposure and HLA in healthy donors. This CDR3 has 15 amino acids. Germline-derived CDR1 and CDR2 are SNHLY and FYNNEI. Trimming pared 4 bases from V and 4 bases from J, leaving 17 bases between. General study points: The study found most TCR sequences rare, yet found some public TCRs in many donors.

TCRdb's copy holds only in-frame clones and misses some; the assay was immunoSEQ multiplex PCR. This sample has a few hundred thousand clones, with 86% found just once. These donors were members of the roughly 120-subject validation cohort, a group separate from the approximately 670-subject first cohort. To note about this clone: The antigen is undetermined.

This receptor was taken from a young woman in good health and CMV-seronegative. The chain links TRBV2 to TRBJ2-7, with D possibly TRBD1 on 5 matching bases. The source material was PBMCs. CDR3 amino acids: CASSVTGQGSYEQYF. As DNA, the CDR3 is TGTGCCAGCAGTGTCACAGGTCAGGGTAGTTACGAGCAGTACTTC.